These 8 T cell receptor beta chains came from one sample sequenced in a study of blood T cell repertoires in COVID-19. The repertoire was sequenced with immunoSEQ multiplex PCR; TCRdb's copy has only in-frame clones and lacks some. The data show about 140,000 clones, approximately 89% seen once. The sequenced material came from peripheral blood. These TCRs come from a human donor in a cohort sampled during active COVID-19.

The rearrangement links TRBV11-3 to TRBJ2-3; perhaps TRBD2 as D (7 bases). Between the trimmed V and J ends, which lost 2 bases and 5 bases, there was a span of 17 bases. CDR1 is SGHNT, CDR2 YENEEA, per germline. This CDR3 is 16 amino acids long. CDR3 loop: CASSLFDGGPGDTQYF. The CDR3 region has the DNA TGTGCCAGCAGCTTATTTGACGGGGGGCCAGGAGATACGCAGTATTTT.

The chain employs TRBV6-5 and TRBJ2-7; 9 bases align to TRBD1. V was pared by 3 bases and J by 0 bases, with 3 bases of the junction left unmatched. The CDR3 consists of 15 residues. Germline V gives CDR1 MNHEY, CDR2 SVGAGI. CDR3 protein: CASSYSGQGSYEQYF. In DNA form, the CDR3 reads TGTGCCAGCAGTTATTCGGGACAGGGCTCCTACGAGCAGTACTTC.

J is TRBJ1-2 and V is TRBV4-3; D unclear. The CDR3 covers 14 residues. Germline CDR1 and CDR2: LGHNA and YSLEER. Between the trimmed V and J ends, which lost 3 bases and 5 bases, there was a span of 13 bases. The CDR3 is CASSHHTGFYGYTF. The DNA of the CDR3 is TGCGCCAGCAGCCACCACACCGGGTTTTATGGCTACACCTTC.

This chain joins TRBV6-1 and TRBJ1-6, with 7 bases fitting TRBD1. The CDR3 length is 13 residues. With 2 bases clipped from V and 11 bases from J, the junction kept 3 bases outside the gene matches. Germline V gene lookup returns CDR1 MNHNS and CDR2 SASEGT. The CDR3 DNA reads TGTGCCAGCAGTGAAACCCAGGGGGCACCCCTCCACTTT. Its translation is CASSETQGAPLHF.

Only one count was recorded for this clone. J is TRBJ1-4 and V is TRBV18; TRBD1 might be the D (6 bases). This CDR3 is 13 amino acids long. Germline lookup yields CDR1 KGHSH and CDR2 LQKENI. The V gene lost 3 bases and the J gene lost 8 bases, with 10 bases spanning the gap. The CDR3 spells CASSPDRREKLFF. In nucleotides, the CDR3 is TGTGCCAGCTCACCCGACAGGAGAGAAAAACTGTTTTTT.

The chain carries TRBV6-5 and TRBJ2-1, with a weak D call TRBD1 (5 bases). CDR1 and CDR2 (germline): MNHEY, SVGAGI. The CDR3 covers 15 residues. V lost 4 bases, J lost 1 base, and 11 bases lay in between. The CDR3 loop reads CASSWTPSSYNEQFF. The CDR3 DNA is TGTGCCAGCAGTTGGACACCCAGTTCCTACAATGAGCAGTTCTTC.

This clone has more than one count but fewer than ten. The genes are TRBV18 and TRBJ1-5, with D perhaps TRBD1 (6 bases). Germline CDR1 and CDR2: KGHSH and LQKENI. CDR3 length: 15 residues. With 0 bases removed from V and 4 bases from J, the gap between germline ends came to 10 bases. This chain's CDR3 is CASSPPGAPNQPQHF. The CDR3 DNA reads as TGTGCCAGCTCACCACCGGGGGCCCCGAATCAGCCCCAGCATTTT.

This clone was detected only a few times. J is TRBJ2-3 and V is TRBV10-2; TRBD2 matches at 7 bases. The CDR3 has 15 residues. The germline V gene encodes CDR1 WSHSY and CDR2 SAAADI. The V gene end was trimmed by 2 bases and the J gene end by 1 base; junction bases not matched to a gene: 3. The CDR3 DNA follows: TGCGCCAGCAGTGAGCCCAGCGGGGGCACAGATACGCAGTATTTT. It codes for CASSEPSGGTDTQYF.